This T cell receptor (beta chain) is from a study of OX40 agonist ivuxolimab in advanced cancers. Study overall: The treatment was a fully human IgG2 OX40 agonist, ivuxolimab.

Profiling relied on immunoSEQ multiplex PCR, and the TCRdb table lists in-frame clones only, not all of them. The table shows 90,000 or so clones, with roughly nine tenths occurring only once. General study findings and limits: At doses 0.1 to 3.0 mg/kg, CD4+ and CD8+ clones expanded.

The sample holds a few counts of this clone. Its antigen is as yet unknown. Germline loops: CDR1 SGHRS, CDR2 YFSETQ. The length of the CDR3 is 13 residues. V lost 0 bases to trimming and J lost 5 bases, with 8 bases between them. No patient had autoimmune disease or received systemic immunosuppression. The chain links TRBV5-1 to TRBJ1-1; D gene uncertain. This receptor was obtained from an adult with an advanced solid tumor such as melanoma, head and neck, liver or kidney cancer. Sequencing was performed on CD4+ or CD8+ T cells sorted from blood, taken in a trial of the OX40 agonist ivuxolimab. The CDR3 is CASSLDRGTEAFF. CDR3 sequence (DNA): TGCGCCAGCAGCTTGGATCGGGGAACTGAAGCTTTCTTT.